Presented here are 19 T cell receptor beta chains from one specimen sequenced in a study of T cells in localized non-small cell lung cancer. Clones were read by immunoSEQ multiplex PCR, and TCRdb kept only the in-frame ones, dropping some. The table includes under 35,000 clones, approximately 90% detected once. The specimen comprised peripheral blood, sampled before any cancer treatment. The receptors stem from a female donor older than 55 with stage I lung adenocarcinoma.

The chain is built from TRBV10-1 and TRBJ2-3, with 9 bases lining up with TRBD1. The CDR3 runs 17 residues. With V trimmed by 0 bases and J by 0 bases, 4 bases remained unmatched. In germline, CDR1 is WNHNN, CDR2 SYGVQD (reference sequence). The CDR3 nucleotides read TGCGCCAGCAGTGAGTCAAGGACAGGGGACAGCACAGATACGCAGTATTTT. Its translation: CASSESRTGDSTDTQYF.

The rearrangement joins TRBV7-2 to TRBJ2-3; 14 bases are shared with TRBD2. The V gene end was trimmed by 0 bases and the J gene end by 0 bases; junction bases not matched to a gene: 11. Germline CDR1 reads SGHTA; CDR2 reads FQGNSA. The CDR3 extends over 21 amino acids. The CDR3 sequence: CASSLATAYGLAGGSTDTQYF. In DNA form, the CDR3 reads TGTGCCAGCAGCTTAGCCACAGCGTACGGACTAGCGGGGGGCAGCACAGATACGCAGTATTTT.

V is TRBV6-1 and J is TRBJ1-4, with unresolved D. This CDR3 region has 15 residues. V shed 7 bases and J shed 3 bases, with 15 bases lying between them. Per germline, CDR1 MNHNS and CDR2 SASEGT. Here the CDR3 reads CASNPSHGANEKLFF. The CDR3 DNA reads TGTGCCAGCAACCCCTCCCATGGGGCTAATGAAAAACTGTTTTTT.

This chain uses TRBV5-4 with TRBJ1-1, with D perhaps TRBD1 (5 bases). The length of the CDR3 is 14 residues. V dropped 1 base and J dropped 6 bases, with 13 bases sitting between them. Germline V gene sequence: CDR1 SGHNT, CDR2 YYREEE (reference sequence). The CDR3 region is CASSLFLGRAEAFF. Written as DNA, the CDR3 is TGTGCCAGCAGCTTGTTTCTGGGGCGGGCTGAAGCTTTCTTT. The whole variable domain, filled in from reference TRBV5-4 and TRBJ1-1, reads ETGVTQSPTHLIKTRGQQVTLRCSSQSGHNTVSWYQQALGQGPQFIFQYYREEENGRGNFPPRFSGLQFPNYSSELNVNALELDDSALYLCASSLFLGRAEAFFGQGTRLTVV.

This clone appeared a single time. CDR3 in DNA: TGTGCCAGCAGTGTACCGGGGGGCGAGACCCAGTACTTC. Translation gives CASSVPGGETQYF. The gene calls are TRBV6-1 and TRBJ2-5; a possible D gene is TRBD2 (7 bases). The CDR3 extends over 13 amino acids. Germline loops: CDR1 MNHNS, CDR2 SASEGT. V was trimmed by 4 bases and J by 5 bases, leaving 11 bases between them.

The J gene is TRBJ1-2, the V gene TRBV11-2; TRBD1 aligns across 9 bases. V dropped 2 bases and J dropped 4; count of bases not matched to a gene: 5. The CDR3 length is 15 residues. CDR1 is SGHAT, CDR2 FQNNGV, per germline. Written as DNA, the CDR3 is TGTGCCAGCAGCTTAACAGGGGGCGCTGGCTATGGCTACACCTTC. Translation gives CASSLTGGAGYGYTF.

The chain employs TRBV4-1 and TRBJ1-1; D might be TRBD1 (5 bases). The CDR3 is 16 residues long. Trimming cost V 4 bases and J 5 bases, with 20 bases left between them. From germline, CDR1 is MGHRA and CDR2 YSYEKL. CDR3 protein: CASSPPGQSRETEAFF. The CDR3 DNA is TGCGCCAGCAGCCCCCCCGGACAATCTCGGGAGACTGAAGCTTTCTTT.

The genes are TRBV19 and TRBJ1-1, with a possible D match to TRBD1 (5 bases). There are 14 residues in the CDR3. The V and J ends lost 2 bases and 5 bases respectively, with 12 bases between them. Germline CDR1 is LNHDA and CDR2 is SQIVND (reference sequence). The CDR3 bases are TGTGCCAGTAGTATAAATGCAGGGACGACTGAAGCTTTCTTT. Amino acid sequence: CASSINAGTTEAFF.

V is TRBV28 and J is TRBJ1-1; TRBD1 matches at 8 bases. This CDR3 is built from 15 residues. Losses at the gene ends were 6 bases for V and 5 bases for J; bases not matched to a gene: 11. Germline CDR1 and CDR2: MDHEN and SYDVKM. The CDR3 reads CASSPDRVRVTEAFF. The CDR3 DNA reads TGTGCCAGCAGCCCGGACAGGGTAAGGGTTACTGAAGCTTTCTTT.

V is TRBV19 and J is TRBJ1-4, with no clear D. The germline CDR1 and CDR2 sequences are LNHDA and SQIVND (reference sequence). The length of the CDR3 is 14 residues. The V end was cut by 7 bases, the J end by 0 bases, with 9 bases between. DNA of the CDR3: TGTGCCAGTACCTCGGGCCCAACTAATGAAAAACTGTTTTTT. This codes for CASTSGPTNEKLFF.

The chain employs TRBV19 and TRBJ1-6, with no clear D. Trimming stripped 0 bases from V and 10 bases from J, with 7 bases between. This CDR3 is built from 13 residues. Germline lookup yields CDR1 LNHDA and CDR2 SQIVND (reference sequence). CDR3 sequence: CASSIDRESPLHF. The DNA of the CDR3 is TGTGCCAGTAGTATAGATCGGGAATCACCCCTCCACTTT.

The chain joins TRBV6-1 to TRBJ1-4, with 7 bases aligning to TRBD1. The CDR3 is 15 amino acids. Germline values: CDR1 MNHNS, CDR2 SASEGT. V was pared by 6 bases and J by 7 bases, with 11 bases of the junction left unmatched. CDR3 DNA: TGTGCCAGCAGGGAGAGAGGGGGCGCGGGTGAAAAACTGTTTTTT. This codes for CASRERGGAGEKLFF.

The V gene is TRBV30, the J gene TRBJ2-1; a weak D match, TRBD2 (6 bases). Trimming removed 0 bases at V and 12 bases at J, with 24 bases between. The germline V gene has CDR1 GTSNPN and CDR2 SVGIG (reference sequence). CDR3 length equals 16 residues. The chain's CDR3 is CAWSVRRGVDVGGQFF. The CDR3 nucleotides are TGTGCCTGGAGTGTAAGGCGGGGTGTAGACGTGGGCGGGCAGTTCTTC.

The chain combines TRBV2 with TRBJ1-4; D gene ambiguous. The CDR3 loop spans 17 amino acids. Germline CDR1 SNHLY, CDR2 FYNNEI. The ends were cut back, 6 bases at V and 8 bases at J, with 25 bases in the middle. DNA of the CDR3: TGTGCCAGCAGCGCCTATAGTTCCGGATTCTTGGGAGAAAAACTGTTTTTT. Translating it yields CASSAYSSGFLGEKLFF.

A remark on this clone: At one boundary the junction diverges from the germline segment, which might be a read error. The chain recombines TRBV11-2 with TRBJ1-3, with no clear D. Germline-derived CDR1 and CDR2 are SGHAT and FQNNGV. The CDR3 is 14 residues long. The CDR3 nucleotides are TGTGCCAGCAGCCTAGAAATCTCTGGAAACACCATATATTTT. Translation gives CASSLEISGNTIYF.

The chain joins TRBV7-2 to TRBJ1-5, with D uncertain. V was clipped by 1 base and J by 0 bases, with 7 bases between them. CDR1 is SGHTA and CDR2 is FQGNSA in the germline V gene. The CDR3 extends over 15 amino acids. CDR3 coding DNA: TGTGCCAGCAGCTTAGGACACCTTAGCAATCAGCCCCAGCATTTT. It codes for CASSLGHLSNQPQHF.

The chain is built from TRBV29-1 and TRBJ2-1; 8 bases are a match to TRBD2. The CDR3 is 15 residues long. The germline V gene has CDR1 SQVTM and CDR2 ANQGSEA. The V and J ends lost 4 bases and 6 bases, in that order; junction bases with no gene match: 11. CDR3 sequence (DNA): TGCAGCGTTGTTCCGGGACTAGGGCTAGGCAATGAGCAGTTCTTC. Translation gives CSVVPGLGLGNEQFF.

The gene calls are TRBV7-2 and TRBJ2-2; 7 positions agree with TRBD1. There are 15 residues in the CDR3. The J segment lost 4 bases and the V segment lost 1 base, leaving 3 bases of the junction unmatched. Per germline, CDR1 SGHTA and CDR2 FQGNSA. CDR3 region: CASSLEAGGTGELFF. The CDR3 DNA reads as TGTGCCAGCAGCTTAGAAGCAGGGGGCACCGGGGAGCTGTTTTTT.

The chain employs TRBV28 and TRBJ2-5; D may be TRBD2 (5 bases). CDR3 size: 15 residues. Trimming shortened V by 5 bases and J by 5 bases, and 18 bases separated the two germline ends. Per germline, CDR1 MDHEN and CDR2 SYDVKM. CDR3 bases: TGTGCCAGCAGTCCACGACTGCCGGGGAAGGAGACCCAGTACTTC. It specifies CASSPRLPGKETQYF.